These 21 T cell receptor beta chains came from one sample sequenced in a study of metastatic and nonmetastatic thyroid tumors. All patients were treatment-naive before thyroid surgery. MiXCR was used by TCRdb to re-call the PCR reads. The sample holds approximately 20,000 clones, 12% seen once. Sequenced sample: blood. The receptor source for this set is a male donor with papillary thyroid cancer or a benign thyroid nodule (not recorded which). Some clones in this sample may be carry-over from other donors' samples.

This clone is medium-sized in the sample. V is TRBV27 and J is TRBJ2-1; no definite D call. V gave up 4 bases and J gave up 3 bases, with 1 base separating them. The germline gives CDR1 MNHEY, CDR2 SMNVEV (reference sequence). This CDR3 spans 11 amino acids. CDR3 sequence reads: CASSYYNEQFF. The CDR3 nucleotides are TGTGCCAGCAGTTACTACAATGAGCAGTTCTTC.

This clone was picked up a small number of times. The rearrangement joins TRBV6-1 to TRBJ1-4; D is unresolved. CDR3 length: 15 residues. The germline gives CDR1 MNHNS, CDR2 SASEGT. Between the trimmed V and J ends, which lost 6 bases and 7 bases, there was a span of 18 bases. The CDR3 loop is CASSESGPRAEKLFF. Here the CDR3 DNA reads TGTGCCAGCAGCGAATCCGGGCCGAGGGCTGAAAAACTGTTTTTT.

This clone was picked up many times. The chain combines TRBV11-2 with TRBJ2-5, with 14 positions matching TRBD2. Trimming took 6 bases from V and 4 from J; bases not matched to a gene: 4. There are 15 residues in the CDR3. CDR1 SGHAT and CDR2 FQNNGV come from the germline V gene. CDR3 coding DNA: TGTGCCAGCAGTTTCGGGACTAGCGGGAGAGAGACCCAGTACTTC. Its protein product is CASSFGTSGRETQYF.

Relative to its sample, this clone is medium-sized. The rearrangement joins TRBV12-3 or TRBV12-4 to TRBJ2-5; 8 nucleotides agree with TRBD2. V gave up 5 bases and J gave up 3 bases; unmatched junction bases: 11. There are 16 residues in the CDR3. CDR3 amino acids: CASSLNPGLVKETQYF. DNA for the CDR3: TGTGCCAGCAGTCTCAACCCGGGACTAGTGAAAGAGACCCAGTACTTC.

Of note for this clone: This may come from a read error, since a much larger clone is one base off. V usage is TRBV5-5 and J usage is TRBJ2-5; D uncertain. CDR3 length: 14 residues. Germline V gene data show CDR1 as SGHKS and CDR2 as YYEKEE (reference sequence). CDR3 sequence reads: CVSSLAAGQETQYF. DNA of the CDR3: TGTGTCAGCAGCTTGGCGGCAGGCCAAGAGACCCAGTACTTC.

This clone has ten or more counts. V gene TRBV12-3 or TRBV12-4 combines with J gene TRBJ2-1, with D possibly matching TRBD2 (7 bases). The CDR3 sequence is 16 residues long. The V end lost 4 bases, the J end lost 5 bases, and 18 bases lay between the germline ends. This CDR3 reads CASSSPRGAANNEQFF. CDR3 DNA: TGTGCCAGCAGTTCACCACGGGGGGCCGCTAACAATGAGCAGTTCTTC.

This clone was observed a handful of times. The identical CDR3 is also encoded by other nucleotide sequences in the sample. This sequence joins TRBV12-5 and TRBJ2-4; D perhaps matches TRBD1 (6 bases). The CDR3 runs to 15 residues. V lost 9 bases, J lost 2 bases, and 17 bases lay in between. Germline CDR1 is LGHNT and CDR2 is FRNRAP. The CDR3 loop reads CASGLYRVTKNIQYF. In DNA form, the CDR3 reads TGTGCTAGCGGCCTCTACAGGGTCACCAAAAACATTCAGTACTTC.

This clone has more than one count but fewer than ten. The chain couples TRBV20-1 to TRBJ2-3, with no clear D. The CDR3 spans 13 residues. With 1 base removed from V and 2 bases from J, the gap between germline ends came to 7 bases. Germline V CDR1 and CDR2: DFQATT, SNEGSKA (reference sequence). The DNA of the CDR3 is TGCAGTGCTAGAGGGGGTGACACAGATACGCAGTATTTT. This gives the protein CSARGGDTDTQYF.

This clone was found many times. The chain employs TRBV11-1 and TRBJ2-5; no reliable D call. V lost 2 bases to trimming and J lost 2 bases, with 6 bases between them. Germline V gene data show CDR1 as SGHAT and CDR2 as FQDESV (reference sequence). This CDR3 contains 13 residues. CDR3: CASSLSDQETQYF. In nucleotides, the CDR3 is TGTGCCAGCAGCTTATCAGATCAAGAGACCCAGTACTTC.

A word on this clone: The junction and the germline gene differ at one end; a read error may be behind it. The V call is TRBV6-1, the J call TRBJ2-5; D not resolved. Per germline, CDR1 MNHNS and CDR2 SASEGT. This CDR3 spans 16 amino acids. CDR3 residues: CARSEATESILETQYF. The DNA for the CDR3 is TGTGCCAGAAGTGAAGCGACGGAAAGTATTCTGGAGACCCAGTACTTC.

This clone was observed at least ten times. This rearrangement joins TRBV5-4 to TRBJ2-6; 8 nucleotides line up with TRBD1. V lost 4 bases to trimming and J lost 4 bases; unmatched junction nucleotides: 7. The CDR3 covers 16 residues. Germline loops: CDR1 SGHNT, CDR2 YYREEE (reference sequence). CDR3 DNA: TGTGCCAGCAGCAACAGGGGGAGTACCGGGGCCAACGTCCTGACTTTC. Its translation is CASSNRGSTGANVLTF.

The table lists this clone with a few counts. A much larger clone differs by one base, so this may be a read error. The same CDR3 also results from other DNA sequences found in this sample. The chain has TRBV27 and TRBJ1-1, with unresolved D. V gave up 4 bases and J gave up 1 base, with 10 bases separating them. CDR3 length: 14 residues. CDR1 is MNHEY, CDR2 SMNVEV, per germline (reference sequence). CDR3 region: CASSSFGRNTEAFF. The DNA of the CDR3 is TGTGCCAGCAGTTCCTTCGGTCGGAACACTGAAGCTTTCTTT.

This clone counts as medium-sized. The chain has TRBV28 and TRBJ1-5; D remains ambiguous. Germline values: CDR1 MDHEN, CDR2 SYDVKM. V was pared by 3 bases and J by 4 bases, with 13 bases between. The CDR3 has 15 amino acids. The CDR3 sequence: CASSLAGYKNQPQHF. CDR3 in DNA: TGTGCCAGCAGTTTGGCGGGATATAAAAATCAGCCCCAGCATTTT. Full variable domain (outside the CDR3, taken from reference TRBV28 and TRBJ1-5): DVKVTQSSRYLVKRTGEKVFLECVQDMDHENMFWYRQDPGLGLRLIYFSYDVKMKEKGDIPEGYSVSREKKERFSLILESASTNQTSMYLCASSLAGYKNQPQHFGDGTRLSIL.

This clone occurred a few times. This chain connects TRBV5-1 to TRBJ2-1, with a tentative D call TRBD2 (6 bases). V was shortened by 4 bases and J by 8 bases, with 19 bases between the two germline ends. The germline V gene has CDR1 SGHRS and CDR2 YFSETQ. CDR3 length: 15 residues. CDR3 sequence reads: CASSRRDSRMDEQFF. The CDR3 nucleotides read TGCGCCAGCAGCAGGAGGGATAGCAGGATGGATGAGCAGTTCTTC.

In its sample, this clone ranks as medium-sized. The V and J genes are TRBV27 and TRBJ1-1, with D maybe TRBD1 (6 bases). Germline values: CDR1 MNHEY, CDR2 SMNVEV (reference sequence). The CDR3 sequence is 13 residues long. The germline V and J ends were trimmed by 4 bases and 8 bases, with 14 bases remaining between them. CDR3: CASSYDPGTEAFF. The CDR3 DNA reads as TGTGCCAGCAGTTATGACCCCGGGACAGAAGCTTTCTTT.

At least ten counts were recorded for this clone. An end of the junction does not agree with germline; a read error may underlie this. Other DNA sequences from this sample encode an identical CDR3 as well. The chain carries TRBV7-3 and TRBJ1-1, with unresolved D. The CDR3 runs to 15 residues. CDR1 is SGHTA and CDR2 is FQGTGA in the germline V gene. The DNA for the CDR3 is TGTGCCAGCAGCTTACTGGCGGGGAGGAACACCGAAGCTTTCTTT. Its translation is CASSLLAGRNTEAFF.

This clone was counted many times. The chain carries TRBV7-2 and TRBJ2-5, with D perhaps TRBD1 (5 bases). Germline V gene lookup returns CDR1 SGHTA and CDR2 FQGNSA. V was shortened by 3 bases and J by 5 bases, with 7 bases between the two germline ends. The CDR3 is 12 residues long. The CDR3 reads CASSFPGETQYF. The CDR3 DNA sequence: TGTGCCAGCAGCTTCCCAGGGGAGACCCAGTACTTC.

This clone was found many times. The rearrangement uses TRBV30 and TRBJ2-2; D is unclear. The V gene's germline CDR1 is GTSNPN and CDR2 SVGIG (reference sequence). V was cut by 5 bases and J by 5 bases, with 9 bases left in between. This CDR3 region has 12 residues. CDR3: CAWGPQTGELFF. CDR3 bases: TGTGCCTGGGGTCCTCAAACCGGGGAGCTGTTTTTT.

The chain combines TRBV20-1 with TRBJ1-6, with 7 bases lining up with TRBD1. V was pared by 4 bases and J by 8 bases, with 11 bases of the junction left unmatched. From germline, CDR1 is DFQATT and CDR2 SNEGSKA (reference sequence). The CDR3 is 15 amino acids. CDR3 DNA sequence: TGCAGTGCTACTTCATTAACAGGGGAGCATTCACCCCTCCACTTT. This encodes CSATSLTGEHSPLHF.

Regarding this clone: This CDR3 fails to terminate in the conserved phenylalanine or tryptophan, so it likely reflects a read error. Because the CDR3's place on the DNA is in doubt, the DNA is left out and the CDR3 is given as listed by TCRdb. V usage is TRBV5-1 and J usage is TRBJ1-2; TRBD1 reflects the table's D call only, with no check against the DNA. Germline CDR1 is SGHRS and CDR2 is YFSETQ. Counting both end residues, the CDR3 totals 12 amino acids. The CDR3 is CASSLDGASLHI.

This clone was seen a few times. The rearrangement uses TRBV6-1 and TRBJ1-5; tentatively, D is TRBD1 (6 bases). Between the trimmed V and J ends, which lost 2 bases and 5 bases, there was a span of 10 bases. The CDR3 is made up of 14 amino acids. CDR1 MNHNS and CDR2 SASEGT come from the germline V gene. The CDR3 DNA is TGTGCCAGCAGTGAAAACAGGGTTTATCAGCCCCAGCATTTT. Translated: CASSENRVYQPQHF.